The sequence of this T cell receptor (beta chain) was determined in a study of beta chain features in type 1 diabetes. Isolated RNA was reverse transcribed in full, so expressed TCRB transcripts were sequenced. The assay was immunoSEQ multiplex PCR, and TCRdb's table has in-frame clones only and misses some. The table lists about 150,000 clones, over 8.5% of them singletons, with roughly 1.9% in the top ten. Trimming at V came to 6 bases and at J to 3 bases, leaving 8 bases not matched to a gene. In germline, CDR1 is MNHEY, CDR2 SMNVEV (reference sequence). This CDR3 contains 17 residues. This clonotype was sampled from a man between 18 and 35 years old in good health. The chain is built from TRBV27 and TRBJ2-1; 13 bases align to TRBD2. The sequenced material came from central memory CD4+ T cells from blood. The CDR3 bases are TGTGCCAGCAGGCTCGGGACTAGCGGGACTGTCTACAATGAGCAGTTCTTC. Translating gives CASRLGTSGTVYNEQFF.